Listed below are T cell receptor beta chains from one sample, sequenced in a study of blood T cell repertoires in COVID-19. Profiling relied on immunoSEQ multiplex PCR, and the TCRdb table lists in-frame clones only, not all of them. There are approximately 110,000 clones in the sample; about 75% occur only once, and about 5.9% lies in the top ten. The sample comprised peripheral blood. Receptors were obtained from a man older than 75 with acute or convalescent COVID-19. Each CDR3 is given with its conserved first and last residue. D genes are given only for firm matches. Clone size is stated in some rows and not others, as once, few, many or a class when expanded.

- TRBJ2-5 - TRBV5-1 TGCGCCAGCTATAGTGTTTTCGAAGAGACCCAGTACTTC CASYSVFEETQYF
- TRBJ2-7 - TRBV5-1 TGCGCCAGCAGCTTTTCCTCTCCCTACGAGCAGTACTTC CASSFSSPYEQYF
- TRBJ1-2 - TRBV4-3 TGCGCCAGCAGCCAAGAACTGGGGCTGGCAGGGATAATCAGTGACTATGGCTACACCTTC CASSQELGLAGIISDYGYTF
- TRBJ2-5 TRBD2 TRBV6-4 TGTGCCAGCAGTTCTCTAGCGGGGGAGGCCCAGTACTTC CASSSLAGEAQYF
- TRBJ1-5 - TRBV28 TGTGCCAGCCCGGGCAGGGTGATTCTGTTTTTCAATCAGCCCCAGCATTTT CASPGRVILFFNQPQHF
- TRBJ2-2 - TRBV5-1 TGCGCCAGCACCAGGGGGGCAAACACCGGGGAGCTGTTTTTT CASTRGANTGELFF
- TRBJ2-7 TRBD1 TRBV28 TGTGCCAGCAGTTCCGGGACAGCCAAATACGAGCAGTACTTC CASSSGTAKYEQYF
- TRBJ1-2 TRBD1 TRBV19 TGTGCCAGTAGTATAGGGACAGGATCTCAAGCTAACTATGGCTACACCTTC CASSIGTGSQANYGYTF
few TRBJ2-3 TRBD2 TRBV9 TGTGCCAGCAGCGTAGGGGGCGGGAGTCACGATACGCAGTATTTT CASSVGGGSHDTQYF
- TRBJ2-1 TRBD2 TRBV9 TGTGCCAGCAGCGTGGCGGGAGATTTCTACAATGAGCAGTTCTTC CASSVAGDFYNEQFF
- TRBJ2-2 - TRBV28 TGTGCCAGCACCCGAGCTGGAGGGTACACCGGGGAGCTGTTTTTT CASTRAGGYTGELFF
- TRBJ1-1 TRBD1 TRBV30 TGTGCCTGGAGGGCAAAGGGAGACAGGGGGCGAGCTTTCTTT CAWRAKGDRGRAFF